The source of this TCR beta chain is a study of T cells in Graves' hyperthyroidism and ophthalmopathy (dated by TCRdb to between 2018 and 2021). General notes on the study: Peripheral blood was collected at initial diagnosis, before any treatment. To identify distinguishing TCR V-J signatures, a discovery cohort of some 100 patients was used, comprising some 43 with Graves' ophthalmopathy and 57 with stable Graves' hyperthyroidism. Whether ophthalmopathy could be predicted prospectively was tested in an independent validation cohort made up of 18 to 20 hyperthyroidism patients plus 17 patients who later progressed to ophthalmopathy. For training and testing, the 100 or so patients in the discovery cohort were randomly divided in a 7:3 ratio. Thyroid tissue and blood T-cell repertoires from roughly 6 Graves' hyperthyroidism patients were also compared in the study. Once sampling was done, hyperthyroidism patients were given methimazole at a starting dose of 30 mg daily, whereas ophthalmopathy patients were given high-dose intravenous methylprednisolone. The paper reports TCR Vbeta CDR3 sequencing of 135 peripheral blood samples: 40 or so ophthalmopathy, roughly 80 hyperthyroidism and around 17 progressor patients. The full study reports these points: Blood samples also contained most of the expanded thyroid clonotypes (frequency above 0.001), which suggests that blood repertoires may reflect thyroid immune responses. In validation, the model predicted progression to ophthalmopathy with roughly 66% sensitivity and 72% to 85% specificity, a median of approximately 6.5 months before onset. A 13 V-J signature model separated ophthalmopathy from stable hyperthyroidism, with about 90% sensitivity and roughly 82% specificity in cross-validation and 80%/75% in testing. No statistical method was used to fix the sample size in advance, and group allocation was not hidden from the investigators.

Between the V and J ends, shortened by 10 bases and 1 base respectively, the junction contains 10 bases. CDR1 and CDR2 are read off the germline V gene as MNHEY and SVGEGT. The CDR3 numbers 12 residues from cysteine through phenylalanine. Only CDR3 DNA is held: 36 bases, read in frame from base 1. The TCR beta CDR3 regions were amplified from RNA transcripts. A first-round RT-PCR of the TCR CDR3 used the HTBI primer set with the Qiagen OneStep RT-PCR kit. The libraries were constructed in a second round of multiplex PCR and then size-selected and purified. Libraries were sequenced paired-end with 100 bp reads on an Illumina HiSeq2000. In the paper's pipeline: Raw data were processed with SOAPnuke, discarding reads with adapters, uncalled bases, mean Phred below 15, or no exact constant-primer or identifier match. High-quality paired reads were merged with COPE v1.2.5, and unique nucleotide sequences were defined as clonotypes. MiTCR v1.1 was used to align clonotypes to the IMGT TRBV, TRBD and TRBJ reference segments. The analysis included only V-J combinations with a frequency above 0.0001, which together covered around 99% of the repertoires. A TCS score was defined as the ratio of F50 (clonal expansion) to E x V (chaos), with BLOSUM62-based TCRdist applied between CDR3 peptides within each V-J. Welch's t-statistics and random forest reduced just over 500 V-J features to 10 to 15, which were used in a naive Bayes classifier (R e1071). Clones were called with MiXCR by TCRdb after fastp trimmed the public reads at Q25, and only in-frame beta chains were retained. Rows are unified per CDR3 protein, each entry keeping the most common DNA and genes. The V and J calls follow TCRdb's processing rather than the paper's. This sample lists roughly 420,000 distinct CDR3 sequences; less than 20% were detected once. 13% to 15% of the sample goes to the ten largest clones.

In this sample, this clonotype turned up many times. The clone's antigen remains unknown. No base qualities exist here, and no much larger clone lies one base off it. Stable Graves' hyperthyroidism was defined as no progression to ophthalmopathy during 18 months of follow-up. Hyperthyroidism patients were newly diagnosed, with disease duration under 2 months, and aged 18 to 65 years. Patients with uncontrolled infections, other autoimmune diseases, pregnancy or lactation were excluded. Diagnoses were established on the basis of clinical symptoms, serum thyroxine and TRAb, thyroid ultrasound, and orbital computed tomography. PBMCs were isolated from 7.5 to 10 ml of fresh peripheral blood by Ficoll-Paque density gradient centrifugation. Total RNA was extracted using Trizol reagent, and RNA quality was assessed on an Agilent 2100 Bioanalyzer.

Recombination joined TRBV6-2 or TRBV6-3 with TRBJ1-1, with the D gene uncertain. The origin of this receptor is a woman younger than 35 with Graves' hyperthyroidism. Sequenced sample: blood. The sequence in DNA is TGTGCCACCGAAGAGGGGAACACTGAAGCTTTCTTT. Its protein is CATEEGNTEAFF.